Below are 26 T cell receptor beta chains sequenced from a single sample in a study of T cells in Graves' hyperthyroidism and ophthalmopathy. Amplification yielded TCR beta CDR3 regions, with RNA transcripts as the source. First-round RT-PCR of the TCR CDR3 relied on the HTBI primer set. TCRdb reprocessed the multiplex PCR reads with MiXCR, giving one entry per CDR3 protein. The table lists roughly 180,000 distinct CDR3 sequences, 8% to 9.5% of them singletons. Specimen: blood. These receptors were obtained from a woman aged 18-35 years with Graves' hyperthyroidism that later progressed to Graves' ophthalmopathy.

This clonotype appeared many times. The genes are TRBV2 and TRBJ1-5; D gene unclear. The CDR3 is made up of 13 amino acids. Germline V gene data show CDR1 as SNHLY and CDR2 as FYNNEI. V gave up 3 bases and J gave up 1 base, with 4 bases separating them. The CDR3 spells CASSDLSNQPQHF. The DNA for the CDR3 is TGTGCCAGCAGTGACCTGAGCAATCAGCCCCAGCATTTT.

The sample holds many counts of this clonotype. The gene calls are TRBV29-1 and TRBJ1-5; 7 bases map to TRBD1. Trimming removed 5 bases from V and 3 bases from J; junction bases left unmatched: 4. The germline CDR1 and CDR2 sequences are SQVTM and ANQGSEA. The CDR3 spans 13 residues. Here the CDR3 DNA reads TGCAGCGTTTCCAGGGGGTACAATCAGCCCCAGCATTTT. It codes for CSVSRGYNQPQHF.

This clonotype was detected a few times. Possible read error: a much larger clone is one base away. The chain has TRBV24-1 and TRBJ1-1; 7 bases fit TRBD1. The V gene's germline CDR1 is KGHDR and CDR2 SFDVKD. There are 13 residues in the CDR3. The CDR3 spells CVTRQGLGAEAFF. The CDR3 DNA reads TGTGTCACCCGACAGGGCTTGGGGGCTGAAGCTTTCTTT.

This clonotype was counted at least ten times. V gene TRBV12-3 or TRBV12-4 combines with J gene TRBJ2-1; 12 bases agree with TRBD2. Unmatched junction bases numbered 4, after V lost 7 bases and J lost 9 bases. CDR3 length equals 13 residues. The CDR3 coding sequence is TGTGCCAGCATTCCGACTAGCGGGGGTGAGCAGTTCTTC. Protein: CASIPTSGGEQFF.

This clonotype has ten or more counts. The V call is TRBV10-3, the J call TRBJ1-1; TRBD1 matches at 10 bases. Germline lookup yields CDR1 ENHRY and CDR2 SYGVKD. Trimming at V came to 4 bases and at J to 7 bases, leaving 6 bases not matched to a gene. The CDR3 totals 14 residues. CDR3 nucleotides: TGTGCCATCAGTGCTGGGGACAGGGGAATTGAAGCTTTCTTT. This encodes CAISAGDRGIEAFF.

In this sample, this clonotype turned up many times. V is TRBV7-2 and J is TRBJ2-5, with D perhaps matching TRBD2 (5 bases). V gave up 5 bases and J gave up 2 bases, with 12 bases separating them. Looked up from germline, CDR1 is SGHTA and CDR2 is FQGNSA. CDR3 length: 14 amino acids. CDR3 loop: CASSPNTGQETQYF. CDR3 sequence (DNA): TGTGCCAGCAGCCCAAACACGGGGCAAGAGACCCAGTACTTC.

Many counts were recorded for this clonotype. This chain connects TRBV10-3 to TRBJ1-6, with unresolved D. The CDR3 has 11 residues. CDR1 and CDR2 (germline): ENHRY, SYGVKD. V was clipped by 8 bases and J by 8 bases, with 7 bases between them. DNA of the CDR3: TGTGCCATCGGTGGGGATTCACCCCTCCACTTT. Translation gives CAIGGDSPLHF.

In its sample, this clonotype was seen many times. The chain is built from TRBV6-1 and TRBJ2-3, with 12 bases lining up with TRBD2. This CDR3 has 16 amino acids. Germline CDR1 and CDR2: MNHNS and SASEGT. The trim removed 3 bases at V and 3 bases at J, leaving 4 bases unmatched. CDR3 in DNA: TGTGCCAGCAGTGAGACTAGCGGGAGTCGAACAGATACGCAGTATTTT. Residues: CASSETSGSRTDTQYF.

The sample holds many counts of this clonotype. CDR3 coding DNA: TGTGCCAGCAGTCGCCGCGGAGGGTTGCTGTTTTTT. Translated, it gives CASSRRGGLLFF. This chain joins TRBV6-1 and TRBJ2-2; possible D gene TRBD2, 6 bases. The length of the CDR3 is 12 residues. Trimming left V 5 bases short and J 13 bases short, with 14 bases between. The germline CDR1 and CDR2 sequences are MNHNS and SASEGT.

The V and J genes are TRBV6-5 and TRBJ1-3; D is undetermined. The ends were cut back, 0 bases at V and 0 bases at J, with 6 bases in the middle. CDR1 MNHEY and CDR2 SVGAGI come from the germline V gene. This CDR3 is built from 15 residues. The CDR3 is CASSYSTYSGNTIYF. The CDR3 DNA sequence: TGTGCCAGCAGTTACTCGACCTACTCTGGAAACACCATATATTTT.

This clonotype was detected ten times or more. The V gene is TRBV7-8, the J gene TRBJ2-2, with D maybe TRBD1 (6 bases). The CDR3 loop spans 14 amino acids. Germline V CDR1 and CDR2: SGHVS, FQNEAQ. The ends were cut back, 5 bases at V and 4 bases at J, with 11 bases in the middle. CDR3 loop: CASSAIGGTGELFF. The DNA for the CDR3 is TGTGCCAGCAGCGCCATAGGGGGCACCGGGGAGCTGTTTTTT. Looking up the rest from reference TRBV7-8 and TRBJ2-2 gives the full variable domain: GAGVSQSPRYKVAKRGQDVALRCDPISGHVSLFWYQQALGQGPEFLTYFQNEAQLDKSGLPSDRFFAERPEGSVSTLKIQRTQQEDSAVYLCASSAIGGTGELFFGEGSRLTVL.

At least ten counts were recorded for this clonotype. The genes are TRBV5-1 and TRBJ1-4; 7 bases match TRBD1. This CDR3 contains 15 residues. CDR1 is SGHRS, CDR2 YFSETQ, per germline. Germline trimming cut 2 bases from V and 4 bases from J; bases unmatched to any gene: 5. The CDR3, as DNA: TGCGCCAGCAGCTTTAGGACAGGACTTAATGAAAAACTGTTTTTT. Amino acid sequence: CASSFRTGLNEKLFF.

This clonotype has a count of ten or more. The genes are TRBV6-2 or TRBV6-3 and TRBJ2-2, with 12 bases matching TRBD2. V gave up 7 bases and J gave up 13 bases; unmatched junction bases: 7. Germline V gene sequence: CDR1 MNHEY, CDR2 SVGEGT. This CDR3 is 13 amino acids long. CDR3 nucleotides: TGTGCCAGCACCCTAGCGGGGGGGCTTGGGCTGTTTTTT. This codes for CASTLAGGLGLFF.

This clonotype was detected many times. The V call is TRBV20-1, the J call TRBJ1-1, with unresolved D. The CDR3 is made up of 10 amino acids. Germline CDR1 DFQATT, CDR2 SNEGSKA (reference sequence). Trimming took 2 bases from V and 2 from J, leaving 0 bases between them. CDR3 sequence: CSARNTEAFF. CDR3 in DNA: TGCAGTGCTAGAAACACTGAAGCTTTCTTT.

This clonotype was counted a few times. Possible read error: a much larger clone is one base away. The chain uses TRBV19 and TRBJ2-5, with unresolved D. The CDR3 runs to 15 residues. Germline V gene sequence: CDR1 LNHDA, CDR2 SQIVND (reference sequence). CDR3 amino acids: CASSISYGRQETRYF. In DNA form, the CDR3 reads TGTGCCAGTAGTATAAGTTACGGGCGTCAAGAGACCCGGTACTTC.

The chain is built from TRBV11-2 and TRBJ2-7, with D perhaps matching TRBD1 or TRBD2 (5 bases each). Trimming cost V 4 bases and J 2 bases, with 12 bases left between them. This CDR3 spans 14 amino acids. Germline V gene sequence: CDR1 SGHAT, CDR2 FQNNGV. DNA for the CDR3: TGTGCCAGCAGCTCCGAGGGCAGGGCCTACGAGCAGTACTTC. Translated: CASSSEGRAYEQYF.

The sample holds a few counts of this clonotype. The genes are TRBV19 and TRBJ1-2; TRBD1 is a possible D gene (6 bases). This CDR3 has 15 residues. Germline lookup yields CDR1 LNHDA and CDR2 SQIVND (reference sequence). Trimming removed 4 bases at V and 7 bases at J, with 19 bases between. In nucleotides, the CDR3 is TGTGCCAGTAGTAAAACCCCGCCAGGGGTGGGTGGCTACACCTTC. This codes for CASSKTPPGVGGYTF. The full variable domain, rest sourced from reference TRBV19 and TRBJ1-2, is DGGITQSPKYLFRKEGQNVTLSCEQNLNHDAMYWYRQDPGQGLRLIYYSQIVNDFQKGDIAEGYSVSREKKESFPLTVTSAQKNPTAFYLCASSKTPPGVGGYTFGSGTRLTVV.

Ten or more counts support this clonotype. V gene TRBV27 combines with J gene TRBJ1-5; 7 nucleotides agree with TRBD1. Germline V gene data show CDR1 as MNHEY and CDR2 as SMNVEV (reference sequence). With V trimmed by 3 bases and J by 3 bases, 14 bases remained unmatched. The length of the CDR3 is 18 residues. For the CDR3, the DNA is TGTGCCAGCAGTTTTCAATACCGGCAGGGGGTAGACAATCAGCCCCAGCATTTT. Protein product: CASSFQYRQGVDNQPQHF.

In its sample, this clonotype was seen many times. The chain uses TRBV3-1 and TRBJ1-2; 8 positions match TRBD1. The CDR3 totals 14 residues. Losses at the gene ends were 7 bases for V and 5 bases for J; bases not matched to a gene: 9. The germline V gene encodes CDR1 LGHDT and CDR2 YNNKEL (reference sequence). The CDR3 region is CASTSPGTGYGYTF. CDR3 nucleotide sequence: TGTGCCAGCACCTCCCCCGGGACAGGTTATGGCTACACCTTC.

This chain links TRBV7-2 with TRBJ2-1; 10 bases are shared with TRBD2. The CDR3 is 18 amino acids. CDR1 is SGHTA and CDR2 is FQGNSA in the germline V gene. V trimming: 3 bases; J trimming: 0 bases; junction bases outside the gene matches: 8. The CDR3 here is CASSLELGLANSYNEQFF. The CDR3 coding sequence is TGTGCCAGCAGCTTGGAGTTGGGACTAGCGAACTCCTACAATGAGCAGTTCTTC.

V and J are TRBV7-3 and TRBJ2-2, with a possible D match to TRBD2 (6 bases). V lost 0 bases to trimming and J lost 7 bases, with 9 bases between them. The CDR3 contains 14 residues. Per the germline V gene, CDR1 is SGHTA and CDR2 is FQGTGA. This chain's CDR3 is CASSLTGGGGELFF. As DNA, the CDR3 is TGTGCCAGCAGCTTAACGGGGGGTGGCGGGGAGCTGTTTTTT.

This clonotype was detected many times. V gene TRBV20-1 combines with J gene TRBJ2-5, with D perhaps assigned TRBD1 or TRBD2 (5 bases each). This CDR3 contains 13 residues. Germline values: CDR1 DFQATT, CDR2 SNEGSKA (reference sequence). Trimming pared 6 bases from V and 2 bases from J, leaving 13 bases between. CDR3 in DNA: TGCAGTGCCTATCCCGGGGCTCAAGAGACCCAGTACTTC. Residues: CSAYPGAQETQYF.

J is TRBJ2-7 and V is TRBV10-1, with D unresolved. CDR1 WNHNN and CDR2 SYGVQD come from the germline V gene (reference sequence). The germline V and J ends were trimmed by 1 base and 3 bases, with 7 bases remaining between them. The CDR3 length is 13 residues. CDR3 protein: CASSEFGVYEQYF. The DNA of the CDR3 is TGCGCCAGCAGTGAGTTCGGCGTCTACGAGCAGTACTTC.

The V gene is TRBV7-9, the J gene TRBJ1-2; unclear D gene. The CDR3 sequence is 13 residues long. From germline, CDR1 is SEHNR and CDR2 FQNEAQ (reference sequence). Between the trimmed V and J ends, which lost 1 base and 3 bases, there was a span of 6 bases. The CDR3 sequence is CASSLEGHYGYTF. The DNA of the CDR3 is TGTGCCAGCAGCTTAGAGGGTCACTATGGCTACACCTTC.

This clonotype was counted ten times or more. The rearrangement links TRBV27 to TRBJ2-7, with unresolved D. Trimming took off 2 bases at V and 4 bases at J, with 12 bases between the two ends. The CDR3 extends over 14 amino acids. CDR1 is MNHEY, CDR2 SMNVEV, per germline (reference sequence). The chain's CDR3 is CASSLQVSPYEQYF. Written as DNA, the CDR3 is TGTGCCAGCAGTTTACAGGTGTCCCCGTACGAGCAGTACTTC.

This clonotype was observed a handful of times. This chain joins TRBV7-3 and TRBJ2-2; maybe TRBD2 (5 bases). Germline V gives CDR1 SGHTA, CDR2 FQGTGA. The CDR3 has 14 amino acids. V was cut by 5 bases and J by 5 bases, with 12 bases left in between. CDR3 sequence reads: CASSPRLLTGELFF. The CDR3 DNA follows: TGTGCCAGCAGCCCCCGACTACTGACCGGGGAGCTGTTTTTT.